A selection of T cell receptor beta chains follows, all from one sample in a study of cytomegalovirus exposure and HLA in healthy donors. Repertoires were generated with immunoSEQ multiplex PCR, while TCRdb's copy carries only in-frame clones and drops some. The sample has approximately 170,000 clones; over 70% are singletons. The source material was PBMCs. The source of these receptors is a man aged 45 to 65 in good health and CMV-seropositive. Each CDR3 is given with its conserved first and last residue. The D gene is left open where the match is weak. Expanded clones are given a class, and other clones once, few, many or no size at all.

j_gene,abundance,v_gene,d_gene,CDR3aa,CDR3nt
TRBJ2-7,.,TRBV5-4,TRBD1,CASSLLRDRGYEQYF,TGTGCCAGCAGTCTCCTCCGGGACAGGGGATACGAGCAGTACTTC
TRBJ1-4,few,TRBV6-5,TRBD1,CASSYGAGGREKLFF,TGTGCCAGCAGTTACGGGGCAGGGGGAAGAGAAAAACTGTTTTTT
TRBJ2-1,.,TRBV27,TRBD1,CASSPGQFTHEQFF,TGTGCCAGCAGTCCGGGACAGTTCACACATGAGCAGTTCTTC
TRBJ2-3,.,TRBV30,.,CAWSHGREADTQYF,TGTGCCTGGAGTCACGGCAGGGAAGCAGATACGCAGTATTTT
TRBJ2-1,.,TRBV11-2,TRBD2,CASSLAGGPNEQFF,TGTGCCAGCAGCTTAGCGGGAGGCCCCAATGAGCAGTTCTTC
TRBJ1-1,.,TRBV28,TRBD1,CASGAGTAMNTEAFF,TGTGCCAGTGGTGCCGGGACAGCAATGAACACTGAAGCTTTCTTT
TRBJ2-6,.,TRBV7-2,.,CASSLAFRSGANVLTF,TGTGCCAGCAGCTTAGCCTTTCGCTCTGGGGCCAACGTCCTGACTTTC
TRBJ2-2,.,TRBV30,TRBD1,CAWSKGAMNTGELFF,TGTGCCTGGAGTAAGGGGGCAATGAACACCGGGGAGCTGTTTTTT
TRBJ2-3,once,TRBV30,.,CAWTSESTDTQYF,TGTGCCTGGACTAGCGAATCCACAGATACGCAGTATTTT
TRBJ2-1,once,TRBV2,.,CASRVPGQEHNEQFF,TGTGCCAGCAGAGTCCCGGGACAAGAACACAATGAGCAGTTCTTC
TRBJ1-1,.,TRBV28,.,CASSLGRGVRAKAFF,TGTGCCAGCAGTTTAGGCCGAGGAGTCAGGGCGAAAGCTTTCTTT
TRBJ1-1,.,TRBV6-5,TRBD1,CASSSPGQGNTEAFF,TGTGCCAGCAGCTCCCCCGGACAGGGGAACACTGAAGCTTTCTTT
TRBJ2-5,.,TRBV7-8,.,CASSLALSVAETQYF,TGTGCCAGCAGCTTAGCGCTGTCCGTTGCGGAGACCCAGTACTTC
TRBJ2-2,.,TRBV30,.,CAWSVRRGHTGELFF,TGTGCCTGGAGTGTAAGGCGGGGGCACACCGGGGAGCTGTTTTTT
TRBJ2-3,.,TRBV5-8,TRBD1,CASSSLTGGTDTQYF,TGTGCCAGCAGCTCGTTGACAGGGGGCACAGATACGCAGTATTTT
TRBJ2-5,once,TRBV2,.,CASSPYRVETQYF,TGTGCCAGCAGTCCCTACAGGGTGGAGACCCAGTACTTC
TRBJ1-2,.,TRBV10-3,.,CAISGTGTYGYTF,TGTGCCATCAGTGGAACAGGGACCTATGGCTACACCTTC
TRBJ2-1,.,TRBV6-4,.,CASRGDFEQFF,TGTGCCAGCAGGGGGGACTTTGAGCAGTTCTTC
TRBJ1-5,few,TRBV6-5,.,CASSYGQGVEPQHF,TGTGCCAGCAGTTACGGGCAGGGCGTAGAACCCCAGCATTTT
TRBJ2-3,.,TRBV7-2,TRBD2,CASSSLGGGPGDTQYF,TGTGCCAGCAGCTCGCTGGGGGGAGGGCCTGGAGATACGCAGTATTTT
TRBJ2-4,.,TRBV30,TRBD1,CAWGRQGAMIRKNIQYF,TGTGCCTGGGGGAGACAGGGGGCGATGATCCGCAAAAACATTCAGTACTTC
TRBJ2-7,.,TRBV28,TRBD1,CASSRTGGYEQYF,TGTGCCAGCAGTCGGACAGGGGGCTACGAGCAGTACTTC
TRBJ2-5,.,TRBV10-3,TRBD2,CAIRLAGGRQETQYF,TGTGCCATCAGACTAGCGGGGGGTCGCCAAGAGACCCAGTACTTC
TRBJ1-4,.,TRBV5-6,.,CASSFSPLTNEKLFF,TGTGCCAGCAGCTTCTCCCCCTTAACTAATGAAAAACTGTTTTTT
TRBJ2-1,few,TRBV9,TRBD2,CASSVTSGEYNEQFF,TGTGCCAGCAGCGTCACTAGCGGAGAGTACAATGAGCAGTTCTTC
TRBJ2-5,.,TRBV28,TRBD2,CASSPSGLAGGRETQYF,TGTGCCAGCAGTCCATCGGGACTAGCGGGGGGGCGGGAGACCCAGTACTTC
TRBJ2-3,few,TRBV4-3,.,CASSHDGRGSTDTQYF,TGCGCCAGCAGCCACGACGGTAGGGGTTCCACAGATACGCAGTATTTT
TRBJ2-1,.,TRBV5-4,.,CASMGGSSYNEQFF,TGTGCCAGCATGGGGGGAAGCTCCTACAATGAGCAGTTCTTC
TRBJ2-5,.,TRBV5-4,.,CASSPPSSQETQYF,TGTGCCAGCAGCCCCCCTAGTTCACAAGAGACCCAGTACTTC
TRBJ2-2,few,TRBV5-1,TRBD1,CASSPPGQGGVTGELFF,TGCGCCAGCAGCCCTCCGGGACAGGGGGGGGTCACCGGGGAGCTGTTTTTT
TRBJ1-1,few,TRBV18,TRBD1,CASSPTGANTEAFF,TGTGCCAGCTCACCAACAGGGGCTAACACTGAAGCTTTCTTT
TRBJ1-2,.,TRBV7-2,TRBD1,CASSLEGTGAYGYTF,TGTGCCAGCAGCTTAGAGGGGACAGGGGCCTATGGCTACACCTTC
TRBJ1-3,.,TRBV10-3,.,CATQFSSGNTIYF,TGTGCCACCCAGTTTTCATCTGGAAACACCATATATTTT
TRBJ1-1,.,TRBV28,.,CASSGGADTEAFF,TGTGCCAGCTCGGGGGGGGCCGACACTGAAGCTTTCTTT
TRBJ1-1,.,TRBV28,.,CASSVQGRGNTEAFF,TGTGCCAGCAGCGTACAGGGAAGAGGGAACACTGAAGCTTTCTTT
TRBJ1-5,once,TRBV6-1,.,CASSEHYNQPQHF,TGTGCCAGCAGTGAACACTACAATCAGCCCCAGCATTTT
TRBJ2-1,.,TRBV5-1,.,CASSLGIGGSIYNEQFF,TGCGCCAGCAGCTTGGGCATTGGCGGCAGCATCTACAATGAGCAGTTCTTC
TRBJ2-7,.,TRBV7-6,.,CASSPIYRTIHEQYF,TGTGCCAGCAGCCCGATTTATAGGACAATCCACGAGCAGTACTTC
TRBJ2-7,.,TRBV25-1,TRBD2,CASQTSGSDEQYF,TGTGCCAGCCAGACTAGCGGGAGCGACGAGCAGTACTTC
TRBJ2-2,.,TRBV9,.,CASSAPLAGRRDTGELFF,TGTGCCAGCAGCGCTCCCTTGGCGGGAAGGAGGGACACCGGGGAGCTGTTTTTT
TRBJ1-1,.,TRBV5-8,.,CASLNRQAMNTEAFF,TGTGCCAGTCTCAATCGACAGGCCATGAACACTGAAGCTTTCTTT
TRBJ1-5,.,TRBV7-8,.,CASSSQEDQPQHF,TGTGCCAGCAGCTCTCAAGAGGATCAGCCCCAGCATTTT
TRBJ1-4,.,TRBV28,.,CASRDSLPYEKLFF,TGTGCCAGCAGGGATAGCCTGCCTTATGAAAAACTGTTTTTT
TRBJ2-1,.,TRBV18,TRBD2,CASSGGLAGANEQFF,TGTGCCAGCTCCGGGGGGCTAGCGGGAGCTAATGAGCAGTTCTTC
TRBJ2-5,.,TRBV29-1,TRBD1,CSIGQDQETQYF,TGCAGCATTGGACAGGACCAAGAGACCCAGTACTTC
TRBJ2-1,.,TRBV6-4,TRBD2,CASSDPKESSGNYNEQFF,TGTGCCAGCAGTGACCCGAAGGAGTCTAGCGGGAACTACAATGAGCAGTTCTTC
TRBJ1-2,few,TRBV21-1,.,CASSKNGRHHDGYTF,TGTGCCAGCAGCAAAAACGGAAGACACCACGATGGCTACACCTTC
TRBJ2-4,.,TRBV5-1,TRBD1,CASSQGTGGNIQYF,TGCGCCAGCAGCCAAGGCACAGGGGGGAACATTCAGTACTTC
TRBJ1-5,.,TRBV15,.,CATKSSGARQPQHF,TGTGCCACGAAAAGCTCTGGGGCTCGTCAGCCCCAGCATTTT
TRBJ2-4,.,TRBV7-9,TRBD2,CASSNSGRAYIQYF,TGTGCCAGCAGCAATAGCGGGAGGGCCTACATTCAGTACTTC
TRBJ1-1,.,TRBV7-6,.,CASSRGWNTEAFF,TGTGCCAGCAGCCGGGGGTGGAACACTGAAGCTTTCTTT
TRBJ1-1,.,TRBV7-7,.,CASSLSVNTEAFF,TGTGCTAGCAGCTTATCAGTAAACACTGAAGCTTTCTTT
TRBJ2-2,few,TRBV7-3,TRBD2,CASSSRLAGNTGELFF,TGTGCCAGCAGCTCGAGACTAGCGGGGAACACCGGGGAGCTGTTTTTT
TRBJ2-7,.,TRBV6-6,.,CASSYGGTLPSYEQYF,TGTGCCAGCAGTTACGGGGGGACCCTTCCCAGCTACGAGCAGTACTTC
TRBJ2-7,.,TRBV5-1,.,CASSLLASGSSYEQYF,TGCGCCAGCAGCTTGCTTGCTAGTGGGAGCTCCTACGAGCAGTACTTC
TRBJ1-1,.,TRBV9,TRBD1,CASSVRGTGGPLNTEAFF,TGTGCCAGCAGCGTACGTGGGACAGGGGGTCCCTTGAACACTGAAGCTTTCTTT
TRBJ1-2,once,TRBV11-2,TRBD1,CASSFQGANYGYTF,TGTGCCAGCAGCTTTCAGGGGGCAAACTATGGCTACACCTTC
TRBJ1-2,.,TRBV4-2,.,CASSQQGRNYGYTF,TGTGCCAGCAGCCAACAGGGAAGGAACTATGGCTACACCTTC
TRBJ1-4,.,TRBV5-1,TRBD1,CASSRRTGMIYEKLFF,TGCGCCAGCAGCCGCCGGACAGGGATGATTTATGAAAAACTGTTTTTT